This is a list of T cell receptor beta chains from one sample in a study of T cells in Graves' hyperthyroidism and ophthalmopathy. TCRdb redid the calling of the multiplex PCR reads with MiXCR, one entry per CDR3 protein. Of hundreds of thousands of distinct CDR3 sequences listed, approximately 15% are singletons. Sequenced: blood. The receptors stem from a woman in her forties with Graves' ophthalmopathy. CDR3s include the opening cysteine and the closing phenylalanine or tryptophan. The D gene is left open where the match is weak. Not all rows give a size; the values are once, few, many and, for expanded clones, a class.

v_gene,j_gene,abundance,len,d_gene,CDR3nt,CDR3aa
TRBV6-9,TRBJ2-2,NA,15,TRBD2,TGTGCCAGCAGTTACGTGACTAGCGGGACGGGGGAGCTGTTTTTT,CASSYVTSGTGELFF
TRBV11-2,TRBJ2-5,NA,15,TRBD2,TGTGCCAGCAGCTCTGAGCGGGAGGGCCAAGAGACCCAGTACTTC,CASSSEREGQETQYF
TRBV7-9,TRBJ1-5,once,18,NA,TGTGCCAGCAGCCACTCGGTAGAATACGGGGGGAGCAATCAGCCCCAGCATTTT,CASSHSVEYGGSNQPQHF
TRBV7-6,TRBJ1-1,NA,13,NA,TGTGCCAGCAGCTTTGATACTGTCGCTGAAGCTTTCTTT,CASSFDTVAEAFF
TRBV18,TRBJ2-3,many,15,NA,TGTGCCAGCTCACCACAGGGGCTCGGCACAGATACGCAGTATTTT,CASSPQGLGTDTQYF
TRBV29-1,TRBJ2-3,many,15,TRBD2,TGCAGCGTTGTTCTAGCGGGAGGGCCTCAAGATACGCAGTATTTT,CSVVLAGGPQDTQYF
TRBV29-1,TRBJ2-1,many,13,NA,TGCAGCGTTGTCCAGGGTTTCTACAATGAGCAGTTCTTC,CSVVQGFYNEQFF
TRBV5-1,TRBJ2-7,NA,14,NA,TGCGCCAGCAGCGGTAGCGGAGCCTACTACGAGCAGTACTTC,CASSGSGAYYEQYF
TRBV28,TRBJ1-5,many,13,NA,TGTGCCAGCAGTTCGATTAGCAATCAGCCCCAGCATTTT,CASSSISNQPQHF
TRBV7-2,TRBJ2-5,NA,13,NA,TGTGCCAGCAGGACCTATCCCCAAGAGACCCAGTACTTC,CASRTYPQETQYF
TRBV7-3,TRBJ2-5,NA,15,TRBD2,TGTGCCAGCAGCTTAAGGCCGCCAGCGGGGGAGACCCAGTACTTC,CASSLRPPAGETQYF
TRBV5-1,TRBJ2-5,few,13,NA,TGCGCCAGCAACCCAGGGACCCAAGAGACCCAGTACTTC,CASNPGTQETQYF
TRBV7-9,TRBJ1-2,many,15,TRBD1,TGTGCTACCCTTGGGACAGGCCGATCCTCCTATGGCTACACCTTC,CATLGTGRSSYGYTF
TRBV5-5,TRBJ1-2,many,18,TRBD1,TGTGCCAGCAGCCAACCTCCCGGGACAGGGGTTTCCCACTATGGCTACACCTTC,CASSQPPGTGVSHYGYTF
TRBV14,TRBJ1-3,once,17,NA,TGTGCCAGCAGCCTCGCAGGGACGGACGTTATTGGAAACACCATATATTTT,CASSLAGTDVIGNTIYF
TRBV27,TRBJ2-7,many,15,TRBD1,TGTGCCAGCAGTCCTGCGGGACAGGGGTACCACGAGCAGTACTTC,CASSPAGQGYHEQYF
TRBV20-1,TRBJ1-2,few,16,TRBD1,TGCAGTGCCAGATCCCCCGGGACAGGGGTGAAGTATGGCTACACCTTC,CSARSPGTGVKYGYTF
TRBV11-2,TRBJ2-1,many,14,NA,TGTGCCAGCAGCTTGGGTGGTGTACACAATGAGCAGTTCTTC,CASSLGGVHNEQFF
TRBV4-1,TRBJ1-2,NA,14,NA,TGCGCCAGCAGCCAGCAGACAGTCAGCTATGGCTACACCTTC,CASSQQTVSYGYTF
TRBV28,TRBJ1-1,NA,14,NA,TGTGCCAGCAGTTTCCTAGAACTGAACACTGAAGCTTTCTTT,CASSFLELNTEAFF
TRBV5-1,TRBJ2-2,many,15,NA,TGCGCCAGCAGCTTGGTCCACGGGAACACCGGGGAGCTGTTTTTT,CASSLVHGNTGELFF
TRBV15,TRBJ2-7,NA,13,NA,TGTGCCACCAGCAGAGATGGAGGGCACGAGCAGTACTTC,CATSRDGGHEQYF
TRBV6-5,TRBJ2-1,many,17,TRBD2,TGTGCCAGCAGTTACGGACTAGCGGGAGGGAGGTTGAATGAGCAGTTCTTC,CASSYGLAGGRLNEQFF
TRBV2,TRBJ2-7,many,15,NA,TGTGCCAGCCGAAAAAGGACGGGACCTGGGGTCGAGCAGTACTTC,CASRKRTGPGVEQYF
TRBV6-1,TRBJ1-2,few,14,NA,TGTGCCAGCAGTGAAGTGACAGCTAACTATGGCTACACCTTC,CASSEVTANYGYTF
TRBV20-1,TRBJ2-1,many,14,TRBD1,TGCAGTGCCAAGACAGGGGACCCACACAATGAGCAGTTCTTC,CSAKTGDPHNEQFF
TRBV24-1,TRBJ2-5,NA,15,NA,TGTGCCACCAGTGATTTTGATAGGGGCGGAAAGGCCCAGTACTTC,CATSDFDRGGKAQYF
TRBV6-6,TRBJ2-7,many,15,TRBD2,TGTGCCAGCAGTTACCGAGCGGGAGAGGTGAACGAGCAGTACTTC,CASSYRAGEVNEQYF
TRBV6-2/TRBV6-3,TRBJ1-1,NA,14,NA,TGTGCCAGCAGTTCGACTACGACGAACACTGAAGCTTTCTTT,CASSSTTTNTEAFF
TRBV18,TRBJ1-1,many,14,NA,TGTGCCAGCTCACGGGTATTATGGAGGACTGAAGCTTTCTTT,CASSRVLWRTEAFF
TRBV6-5,TRBJ2-1,few,14,NA,TGTGCCAGCAGTTTCGGACTAGGGGGCGGTGAGCAGTTCTTC,CASSFGLGGGEQFF
TRBV2,TRBJ2-7,NA,14,TRBD1,TGTGCCAGCAGTGCCGACAGGGGTTTTTACGAGCAGTACTTC,CASSADRGFYEQYF
TRBV24-1,TRBJ2-1,many,19,NA,TGTGCCACCAGTGACTCCAGAAGGGAGGATGGGGCAAGGTACAATGAGCAGTTCTTC,CATSDSRREDGARYNEQFF
TRBV5-8,TRBJ2-6,few,17,NA,TGTGCCAGCAGGATTTTCGGGTATGGTACTGGGGCCAACGTCCTGACTTTC,CASRIFGYGTGANVLTF
TRBV6-1,TRBJ1-6,NA,15,NA,TGTGCCAGCAGTGAAAGTCCAGGCGGTAATTCACCCCTCCACTTT,CASSESPGGNSPLHF
TRBV10-3,TRBJ2-1,NA,16,TRBD2,TGTGCCATCAGTGATTTCGGGGGGAGCTCCTACAATGAGCAGTTCTTC,CAISDFGGSSYNEQFF
TRBV20-1,TRBJ1-2,few,15,NA,TGCAGTGCTAGCCGGGGGGGGGGAAGGCTCTATAGCTACACCTTC,CSASRGGGRLYSYTF
TRBV2,TRBJ2-7,many,14,NA,TGTGCCAGCAGTGAAAGGACAGCGGTCTACGAGCAGTACTTC,CASSERTAVYEQYF
TRBV11-2,TRBJ2-1,many,15,NA,TGTGCCAGCAGCTTGTTCGGCGGGCAACCCAATGAGCAGTTCTTC,CASSLFGGQPNEQFF
TRBV28,TRBJ1-2,many,14,TRBD1,TGTGCCAGCACCTACATGGACAGGGACGATGGCTACACCTTC,CASTYMDRDDGYTF
TRBV12-3/TRBV12-4,TRBJ1-6,many,15,TRBD1,TGTGCCAGCAGTTTCTCGGTAGGGGGCAATTCACCCCTCCACTTT,CASSFSVGGNSPLHF
TRBV19,TRBJ1-1,few,13,NA,TGTGCCAGTAGTATTTGGGTGCACACTGAAGCTTTCTTT,CASSIWVHTEAFF
TRBV14,TRBJ2-5,NA,12,NA,TGTGCCAGCAGCCAAGCGCGAGAGACCCAGTACTTC,CASSQARETQYF
TRBV7-9,TRBJ1-1,many,13,NA,TGTGCCAGCAGCTTAATGCAAAACACTGAAGCTTTCTTT,CASSLMQNTEAFF
TRBV6-1,TRBJ2-1,many,12,TRBD2,TGTGCCAGCAGCATGGGGGGGAATGAGCAGTTCTTC,CASSMGGNEQFF
TRBV11-2,TRBJ1-5,few,13,NA,TGTGCCAGCAGCTTATGGGGACAACAGCCCCAGCATTTT,CASSLWGQQPQHF
TRBV2,TRBJ1-2,NA,15,NA,TGTGCCAGCACCCAGGCTGGGTCGGCGGGCCCTGGCTACACCTTC,CASTQAGSAGPGYTF